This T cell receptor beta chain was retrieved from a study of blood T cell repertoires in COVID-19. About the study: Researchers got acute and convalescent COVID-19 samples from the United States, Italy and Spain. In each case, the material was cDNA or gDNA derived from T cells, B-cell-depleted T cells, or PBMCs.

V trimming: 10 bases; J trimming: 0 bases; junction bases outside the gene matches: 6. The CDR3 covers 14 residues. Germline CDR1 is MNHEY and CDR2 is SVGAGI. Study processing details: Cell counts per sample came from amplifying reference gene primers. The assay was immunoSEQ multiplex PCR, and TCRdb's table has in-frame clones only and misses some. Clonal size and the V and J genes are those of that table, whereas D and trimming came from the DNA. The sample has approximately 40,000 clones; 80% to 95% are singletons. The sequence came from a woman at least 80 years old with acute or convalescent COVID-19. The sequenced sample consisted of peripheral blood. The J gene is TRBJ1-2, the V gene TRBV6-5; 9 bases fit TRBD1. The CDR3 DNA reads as TGTGCCACCGCCGGGACAGGGCCTAACTATGGCTACACCTTC. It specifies CATAGTGPNYGYTF.